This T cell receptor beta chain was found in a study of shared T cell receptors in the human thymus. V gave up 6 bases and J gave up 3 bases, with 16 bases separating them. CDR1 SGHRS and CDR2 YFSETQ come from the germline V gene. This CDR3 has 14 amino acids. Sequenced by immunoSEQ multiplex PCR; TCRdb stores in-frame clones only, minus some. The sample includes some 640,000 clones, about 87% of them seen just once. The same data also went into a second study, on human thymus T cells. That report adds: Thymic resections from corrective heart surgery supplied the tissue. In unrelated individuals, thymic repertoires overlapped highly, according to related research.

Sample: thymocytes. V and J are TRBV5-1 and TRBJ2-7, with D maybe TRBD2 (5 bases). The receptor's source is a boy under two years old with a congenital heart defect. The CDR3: CASTEGGNYYEQYF. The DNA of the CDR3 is TGCGCCAGCACCGAAGGAGGCAACTACTACGAGCAGTACTTC.